Following are 9 T cell receptor beta chains from one sample sequenced in a study of cytomegalovirus exposure and HLA in healthy donors. PCR involved 60 Vbeta and 13 Jbeta primers. The assay was immunoSEQ multiplex PCR, and TCRdb's table has in-frame clones only and misses some. The sample has 100,000 to 150,000 clones; roughly 70% are singletons. The sample consisted of PBMCs. These receptors all come from a man aged 35 to 55 in good health and CMV-seropositive.

This rearrangement joins TRBV9 to TRBJ1-1; D perhaps matches TRBD1 (5 bases). CDR3 length equals 14 residues. Trimming cost V 3 bases and J 1 base, with 10 bases left between them. Germline loops: CDR1 SGDLS, CDR2 YYNGEE. CDR3 nucleotides: TGTGCCAGCAGCGGAGGCAGGGCGAACACTGAAGCTTTCTTT. It is translated as CASSGGRANTEAFF.

J is TRBJ2-2 and V is TRBV19; TRBD2 agrees at 10 bases. The germline V gene encodes CDR1 LNHDA and CDR2 SQIVND (reference sequence). The CDR3 runs to 17 residues. V lost 3 bases, J lost 1 base, and 5 bases stayed unmatched. For the CDR3, the DNA is TGTGCCAGTAGTATCTTCTCTAGCGGGGGGAACACCGGGGAGCTGTTTTTT. This translates into CASSIFSSGGNTGELFF.

The chain employs TRBV7-8 and TRBJ2-4, with D tentatively TRBD1 (6 bases). The germline CDR1 and CDR2 sequences are SGHVS and FQNEAQ. The CDR3 runs 17 residues. Trimming took off 0 bases at V and 8 bases at J, with 20 bases between the two ends. CDR3 region: CASSLAALRTVRDIQYF. The CDR3, as DNA: TGTGCCAGCAGCTTAGCGGCCCTCCGGACAGTGAGGGACATTCAGTACTTC.

This clone was recorded a few times. The chain couples TRBV7-2 to TRBJ2-3; TRBD1 agrees at 9 bases. The junction had 3 bases not matched to a gene; V was cut back by 4 bases and J by 4 bases. The CDR3 has 14 residues. CDR1 and CDR2 from the germline V gene are SGHTA and FQGNSA. CDR3 DNA: TGTGCCAGCAGCTCCGACAGGGGGGCAGATACGCAGTATTTT. Translating it yields CASSSDRGADTQYF.

As to this clone: Other DNA sequences in the same sample also yield this CDR3. The chain has TRBV19 and TRBJ1-2, with TRBD1 matching 7 bases. The germline CDR1 and CDR2 sequences are LNHDA and SQIVND (reference sequence). The CDR3 totals 13 residues. V dropped 5 bases and J dropped 3; count of bases not matched to a gene: 3. The CDR3 DNA reads as TGTGCCAGTAGTCCAACAGGGGACTATGGCTACACCTTC. Protein: CASSPTGDYGYTF. The full variable domain, completed using reference TRBV19 and TRBJ1-2, is DGGITQSPKYLFRKEGQNVTLSCEQNLNHDAMYWYRQDPGQGLRLIYYSQIVNDFQKGDIAEGYSVSREKKESFPLTVTSAQKNPTAFYLCASSPTGDYGYTFGSGTRLTVV.

J is TRBJ1-5 and V is TRBV5-1; 8 positions match TRBD1. The CDR3 is 15 amino acids. With 4 bases clipped from V and 1 base from J, the junction kept 4 bases outside the gene matches. CDR1 is SGHRS and CDR2 is YFSETQ in the germline V gene. The CDR3 is CASSVTGGSNQPQHF. CDR3 nucleotide sequence: TGCGCCAGCAGCGTAACAGGGGGGAGCAATCAGCCCCAGCATTTT.

This chain joins TRBV15 and TRBJ2-5; TRBD2 aligns across 8 bases. V was clipped by 1 base and J by 5 bases; unmatched bases: 6. The CDR3 sequence is 15 residues long. The germline V gene encodes CDR1 LNHNV and CDR2 YYDKDF (reference sequence). In DNA, the CDR3 is TGTGCCACCAGCAGAGTCGGGGGGGCCACGGAGACCCAGTACTTC. Its translation: CATSRVGGATETQYF.

The rearrangement joins TRBV10-2 to TRBJ2-3; D unclear. Trimming took off 8 bases at V and 5 bases at J, with 8 bases between the two ends. The CDR3 has 11 amino acids. Germline CDR1 is WSHSY and CDR2 is SAAADI. CDR3 DNA sequence: TGCGCCAGCGCTTCAGGAGATACGCAGTATTTT. This codes for CASASGDTQYF.

In its sample, this clone was seen once. The rearrangement uses TRBV9 and TRBJ2-7; 11 nucleotides match TRBD1. Germline loops: CDR1 SGDLS, CDR2 YYNGEE. V shed 4 bases and J 7 bases; nucleotides not matched to a gene: 7. This CDR3 has 14 amino acids. In DNA form, the CDR3 reads TGTGCCAGCAGCCCAGGGACAGGGGGGCGGGAGCAGTACTTC. Amino acids: CASSPGTGGREQYF.